This T cell receptor (beta chain) was recovered during a study of blood T cell repertoires in COVID-19. Study details: In each case, the material was cDNA or gDNA derived from T cells, B-cell-depleted T cells, or PBMCs.

The table lists this clone with a count of one. Assay used: immunoSEQ multiplex PCR; TCRdb lists only in-frame clones, some missing. This sample has about 170,000 clones, with around 88% found just once. Sequenced material: peripheral blood. The sequence was obtained from a woman between 65 and 79 years old who had recovered from COVID-19.

Written as DNA, the CDR3 is TGCGCCAGCAGCCAGGAAGCGGGATACACCGGGGAGCTGTTTTTT. Translated: CASSQEAGYTGELFF. The chain couples TRBV4-3 to TRBJ2-2; 7 bases match TRBD2. J lost 3 bases, V lost 3 bases, and 4 bases had no gene match. The CDR3 extends over 15 amino acids. Germline CDR1 reads LGHNA; CDR2 reads YSLEER.